The next 6 T cell receptor beta chains were all read from a single sample in a study of OX40 agonist ivuxolimab in advanced cancers. Libraries were prepared by immunoSEQ multiplex PCR; TCRdb keeps only in-frame clonotypes and omits some of them. The repertoire has 55,000 to 80,000 clones, about 88% of them found once; the top ten carry over 0.25%. The sequencing used CD4+ or CD8+ T cells sorted from blood, collected in a trial of the OX40 agonist ivuxolimab. Receptors were obtained from an adult with an advanced solid tumor such as melanoma, head and neck, liver or kidney cancer.

This chain uses TRBV27 with TRBJ1-1, with D perhaps TRBD1 (5 bases). Trimming left V 6 bases short and J 1 base short, with 12 bases between. CDR1 is MNHEY, CDR2 SMNVEV, per germline (reference sequence). The CDR3 consists of 14 residues. The CDR3 region has the DNA TGTGCCAGCAGGGGCAGGGAGGCGAACACTGAAGCTTTCTTT. Translation: CASRGREANTEAFF.

V is TRBV5-4 and J is TRBJ2-7, with D unclear. With 0 bases removed from V and 7 bases from J, the gap between germline ends came to 14 bases. Germline CDR1 SGHNT, CDR2 YYREEE (reference sequence). This CDR3 has 14 amino acids. In DNA form, the CDR3 reads TGTGCCAGCAGCTTGGATCCCCGTTCGCGGGAGCAGTACTTC. Its protein is CASSLDPRSREQYF.

V usage is TRBV19 and J usage is TRBJ2-7, with a tentative D call TRBD1 (5 bases). CDR1 is LNHDA, CDR2 SQIVND, per germline (reference sequence). The CDR3 contains 12 residues. The V end was cut by 2 bases, the J end by 5 bases, with 7 bases between. CDR3: CASSILGDEQYF. CDR3 DNA: TGTGCCAGTAGTATACTAGGGGACGAGCAGTACTTC.

The CDR3 DNA reads as TGTGCCATCAGTCCCGGGACGGGATTACAAGAGACCCAGTACTTC. Encoded protein: CAISPGTGLQETQYF. The chain is built from TRBV10-3 and TRBJ2-5, with D tentatively TRBD1 or TRBD2 (5 bases each). Trimming took 5 bases from V and 2 from J, leaving 15 bases between them. The CDR3 runs 15 residues. CDR1 ENHRY and CDR2 SYGVKD come from the germline V gene.

V usage is TRBV2 and J usage is TRBJ2-1; no reliable D call. This CDR3 region has 12 residues. Germline values: CDR1 SNHLY, CDR2 FYNNEI. The ends were cut back, 2 bases at V and 12 bases at J, with 11 bases in the middle. CDR3 in amino acids: CASSESTERQFF. The CDR3 DNA sequence: TGTGCCAGCAGTGAATCGACGGAGAGGCAGTTCTTC.

The V and J genes are TRBV2 and TRBJ2-4; no definite D call. This CDR3 spans 15 amino acids. The germline V gene has CDR1 SNHLY and CDR2 FYNNEI. With 1 base removed from V and 0 bases from J, the gap between germline ends came to 7 bases. This chain's CDR3 is CASSEEGLAKNIQYF. The CDR3 coding sequence is TGTGCCAGCAGTGAAGAGGGCCTAGCCAAAAACATTCAGTACTTC.